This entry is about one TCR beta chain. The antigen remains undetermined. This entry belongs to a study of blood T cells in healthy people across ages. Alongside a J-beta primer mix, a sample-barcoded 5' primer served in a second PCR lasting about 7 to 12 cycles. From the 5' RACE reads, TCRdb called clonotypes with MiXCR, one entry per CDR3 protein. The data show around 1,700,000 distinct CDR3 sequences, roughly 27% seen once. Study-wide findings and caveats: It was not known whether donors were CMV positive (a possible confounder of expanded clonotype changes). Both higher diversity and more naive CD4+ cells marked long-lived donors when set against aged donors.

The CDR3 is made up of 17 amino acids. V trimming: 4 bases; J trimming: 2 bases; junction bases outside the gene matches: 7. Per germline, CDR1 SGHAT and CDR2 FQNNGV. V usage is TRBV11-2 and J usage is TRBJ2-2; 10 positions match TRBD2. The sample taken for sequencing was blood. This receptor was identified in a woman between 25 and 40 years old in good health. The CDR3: CASSWSGRAVNTGELFF. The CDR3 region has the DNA TGTGCCAGCAGCTGGAGCGGGAGGGCCGTTAACACCGGGGAGCTGTTTTTT.